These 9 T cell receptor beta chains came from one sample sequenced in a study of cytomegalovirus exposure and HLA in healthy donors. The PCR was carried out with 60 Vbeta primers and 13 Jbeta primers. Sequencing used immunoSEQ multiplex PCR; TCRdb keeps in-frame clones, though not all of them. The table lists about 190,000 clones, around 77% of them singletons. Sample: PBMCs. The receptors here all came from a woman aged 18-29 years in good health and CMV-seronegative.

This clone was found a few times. CDR3 residues: CASRITAVGAKLFF. As DNA, the CDR3 is TGTGCCAGCAGGATTACAGCGGTGGGAGCCAAACTGTTTTTT. This sequence joins TRBV6-1 and TRBJ1-4; no definite D call. Germline V gives CDR1 MNHNS, CDR2 SASEGT. Deletions cut 6 bases from V and 11 bases from J, with 19 bases between. This CDR3 has 14 amino acids.

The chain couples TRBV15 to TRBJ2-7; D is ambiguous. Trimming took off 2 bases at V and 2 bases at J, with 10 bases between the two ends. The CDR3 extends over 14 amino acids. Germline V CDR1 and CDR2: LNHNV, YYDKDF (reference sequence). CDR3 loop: CATSRNLSPYEQYF. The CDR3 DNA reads TGTGCCACCAGCAGAAACCTATCACCCTACGAGCAGTACTTC.

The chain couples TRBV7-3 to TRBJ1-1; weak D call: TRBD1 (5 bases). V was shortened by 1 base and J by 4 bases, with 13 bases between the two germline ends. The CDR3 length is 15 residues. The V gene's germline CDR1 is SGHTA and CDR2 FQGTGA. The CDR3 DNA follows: TGTGCCAGCAGCTTAATGGCCCGGGGGAGCACTGAAGCTTTCTTT. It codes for CASSLMARGSTEAFF.

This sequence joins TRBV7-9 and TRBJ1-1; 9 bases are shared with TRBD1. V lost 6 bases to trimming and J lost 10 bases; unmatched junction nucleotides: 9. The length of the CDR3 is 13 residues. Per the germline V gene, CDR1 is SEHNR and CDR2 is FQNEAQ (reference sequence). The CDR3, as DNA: TGTGCCAGCAGACCCCGACAGGGGGTCGGAGCTTTCTTT. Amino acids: CASRPRQGVGAFF.

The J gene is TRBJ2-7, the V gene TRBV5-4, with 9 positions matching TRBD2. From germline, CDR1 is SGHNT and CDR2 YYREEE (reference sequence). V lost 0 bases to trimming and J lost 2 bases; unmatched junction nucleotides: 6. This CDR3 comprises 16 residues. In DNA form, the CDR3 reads TGTGCCAGCAGCTTGGAAAGCGGGGGGCCCACCTACGAGCAGTACTTC. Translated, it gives CASSLESGGPTYEQYF.

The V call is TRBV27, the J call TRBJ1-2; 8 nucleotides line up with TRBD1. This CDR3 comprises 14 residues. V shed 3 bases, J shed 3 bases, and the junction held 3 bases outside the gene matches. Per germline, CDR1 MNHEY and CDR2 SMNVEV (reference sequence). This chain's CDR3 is CASSFLQGDYGYTF. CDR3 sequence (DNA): TGTGCCAGCAGTTTCCTACAGGGGGACTATGGCTACACCTTC.

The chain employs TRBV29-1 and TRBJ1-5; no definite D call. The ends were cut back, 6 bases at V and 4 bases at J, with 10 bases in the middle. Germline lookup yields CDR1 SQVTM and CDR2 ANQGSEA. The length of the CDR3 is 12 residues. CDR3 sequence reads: CSVSSGNQPQHF. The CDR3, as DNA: TGCAGCGTCAGCTCCGGGAATCAGCCCCAGCATTTT.

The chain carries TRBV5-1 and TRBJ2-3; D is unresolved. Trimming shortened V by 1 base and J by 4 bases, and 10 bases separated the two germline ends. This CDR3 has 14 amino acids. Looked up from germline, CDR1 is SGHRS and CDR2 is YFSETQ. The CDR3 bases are TGCGCCAGCAGCTTGACGTTGAGCGCAGATACGCAGTATTTT. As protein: CASSLTLSADTQYF.

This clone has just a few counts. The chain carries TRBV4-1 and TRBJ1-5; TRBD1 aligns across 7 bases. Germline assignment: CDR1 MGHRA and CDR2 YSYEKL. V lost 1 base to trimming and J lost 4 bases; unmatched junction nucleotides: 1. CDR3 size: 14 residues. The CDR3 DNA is TGCGCCAGCAGCCAAGGGGACAGAAATCAGCCCCAGCATTTT. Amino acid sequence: CASSQGDRNQPQHF.